This T cell receptor beta chain was captured by sequencing in a study of T cell responses to AZD1222 COVID-19 vaccine. Turning to the study itself: Pooled in the analysis were second doses at about 4 or about 12 weeks. Overall study findings and caveats: Females made up more of the donors, who were largely white British, and clonal diversity may have come out too low.

TCRdb keeps only in-frame clones here, not all; method: immunoSEQ multiplex PCR. This sample has some 140,000 clones; around 92% occur once, and the top ten carry under 2%. Remarks on this clone: Its specificity is unknown.

V shed 4 bases and J 8 bases; nucleotides not matched to a gene: 8. CDR3 length: 14 residues. The V gene's germline CDR1 is MNHEY and CDR2 SVGAGI. The origin of this receptor is an adult in good health. The V and J genes are TRBV6-5 and TRBJ1-2; 9 nucleotides match TRBD1. This specimen consisted of peripheral blood, obtained on day 0 of AZD1222 vaccination. DNA of the CDR3: TGTGCCAGCAGTTTGGGACAGGGCTATCGAGGCTACACCTTC. Protein: CASSLGQGYRGYTF.